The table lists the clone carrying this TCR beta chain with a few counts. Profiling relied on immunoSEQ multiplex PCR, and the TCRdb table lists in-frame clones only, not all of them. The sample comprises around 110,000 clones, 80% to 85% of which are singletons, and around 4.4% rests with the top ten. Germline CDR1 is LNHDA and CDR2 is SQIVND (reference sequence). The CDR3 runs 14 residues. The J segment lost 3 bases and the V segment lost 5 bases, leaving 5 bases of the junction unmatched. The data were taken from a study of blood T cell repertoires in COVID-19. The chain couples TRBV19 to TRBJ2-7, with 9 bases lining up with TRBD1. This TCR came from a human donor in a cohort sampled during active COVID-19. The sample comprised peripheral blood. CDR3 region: CASSPGQGNYEQYF. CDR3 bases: TGTGCCAGTAGTCCGGGACAGGGAAACTACGAGCAGTACTTC.